This entry lists 2 T cell receptor beta chains sequenced from one sample in a study of T cell responses to AZD1222 COVID-19 vaccine. Profiled with immunoSEQ multiplex PCR; TCRdb holds only in-frame clones, not every one. The table shows about 150,000 clones, with 88% occurring only once. Source: peripheral blood, taken on day 0 of AZD1222 vaccination. The receptors originated from an adult in good health.

This clone was counted a few times. The chain joins TRBV2 to TRBJ1-1, with TRBD1 matching over 7 bases. Germline lookup yields CDR1 SNHLY and CDR2 FYNNEI. V gave up 6 bases and J gave up 4 bases; unmatched junction bases: 5. CDR3 length equals 13 residues. This chain's CDR3 is CASRGGFGTEAFF. The CDR3 bases are TGTGCCAGCAGAGGGGGCTTCGGCACTGAAGCTTTCTTT.

A few counts support this clone. The rearrangement joins TRBV7-2 to TRBJ2-3, with 10 bases aligning to TRBD2. Germline V gives CDR1 SGHTA, CDR2 FQGNSA. The CDR3 totals 18 residues. Unmatched junction bases numbered 8, after V lost 0 bases and J lost 2 bases. CDR3 sequence reads: CASSLASSGSHPTDTQYF. The CDR3 DNA is TGTGCCAGCAGCTTAGCGTCTAGCGGGAGTCACCCCACAGATACGCAGTATTTT.